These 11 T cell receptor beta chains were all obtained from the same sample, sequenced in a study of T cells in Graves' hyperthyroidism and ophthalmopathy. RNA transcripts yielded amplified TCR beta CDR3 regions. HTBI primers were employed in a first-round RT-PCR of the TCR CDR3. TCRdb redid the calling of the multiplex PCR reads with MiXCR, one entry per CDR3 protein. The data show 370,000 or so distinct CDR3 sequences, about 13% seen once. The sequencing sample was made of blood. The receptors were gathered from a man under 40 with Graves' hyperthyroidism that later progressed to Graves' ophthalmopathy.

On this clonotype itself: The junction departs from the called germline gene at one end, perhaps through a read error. CDR3 amino acids: CASSHGQGFRNTEASF. CDR3 bases: TGTGCCAGCAGCCACGGACAGGGGTTTAGGAACACTGAAGCTTCCTTT. J is TRBJ1-1 and V is TRBV4-2, with 9 bases fitting TRBD1. This CDR3 comprises 16 residues. Germline loops: CDR1 LGHNA, CDR2 YNFKEQ.

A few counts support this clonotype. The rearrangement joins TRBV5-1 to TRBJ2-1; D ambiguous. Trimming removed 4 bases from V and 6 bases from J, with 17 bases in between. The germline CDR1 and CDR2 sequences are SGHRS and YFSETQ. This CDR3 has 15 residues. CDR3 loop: CASSPPTNTPNEQFF. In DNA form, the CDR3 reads TGCGCCAGCAGCCCCCCGACAAACACCCCCAATGAGCAGTTCTTC.

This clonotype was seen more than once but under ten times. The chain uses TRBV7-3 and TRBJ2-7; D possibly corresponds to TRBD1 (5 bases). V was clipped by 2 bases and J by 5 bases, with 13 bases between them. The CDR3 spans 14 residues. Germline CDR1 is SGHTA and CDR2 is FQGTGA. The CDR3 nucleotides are TGTGCCAGCAGCTTATGGTCAGGGTCCAACGAGCAGTACTTC. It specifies CASSLWSGSNEQYF.

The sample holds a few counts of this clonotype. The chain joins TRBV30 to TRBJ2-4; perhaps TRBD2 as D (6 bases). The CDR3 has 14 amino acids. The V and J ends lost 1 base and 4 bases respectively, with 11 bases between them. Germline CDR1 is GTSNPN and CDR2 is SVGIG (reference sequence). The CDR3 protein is CAWSDSGGKNIQYF. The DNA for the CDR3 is TGTGCCTGGAGTGATTCCGGGGGTAAAAACATTCAGTACTTC.

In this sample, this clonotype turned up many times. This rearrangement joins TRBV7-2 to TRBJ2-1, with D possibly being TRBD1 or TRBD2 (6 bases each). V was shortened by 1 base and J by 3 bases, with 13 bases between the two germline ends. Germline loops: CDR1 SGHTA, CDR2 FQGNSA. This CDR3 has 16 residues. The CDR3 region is CASSLDPGAFYNEQFF. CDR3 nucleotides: TGTGCCAGCAGCTTAGATCCGGGGGCCTTCTACAATGAGCAGTTCTTC.

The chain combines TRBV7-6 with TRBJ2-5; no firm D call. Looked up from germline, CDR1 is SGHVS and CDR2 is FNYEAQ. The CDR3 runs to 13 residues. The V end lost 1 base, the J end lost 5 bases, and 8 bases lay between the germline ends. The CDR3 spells CASSLGGWETQYF. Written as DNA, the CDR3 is TGTGCCAGCAGCTTAGGGGGATGGGAGACCCAGTACTTC. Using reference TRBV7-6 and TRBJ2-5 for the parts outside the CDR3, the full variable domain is GAGVSQSPRYKVTKRGQDVALRCDPISGHVSLYWYRQALGQGPEFLTYFNYEAQQDKSGLPNDRFSAERPEGSISTLTIQRTEQRDSAMYRCASSLGGWETQYFGPGTRLLVL.

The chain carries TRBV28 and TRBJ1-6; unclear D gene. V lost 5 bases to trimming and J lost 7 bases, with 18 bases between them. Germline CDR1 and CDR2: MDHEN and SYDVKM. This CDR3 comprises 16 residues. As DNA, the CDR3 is TGTGCCAGCAGTGCCCGACAATTTTTTGGGAATTCACCCCTCCACTTT. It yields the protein CASSARQFFGNSPLHF.

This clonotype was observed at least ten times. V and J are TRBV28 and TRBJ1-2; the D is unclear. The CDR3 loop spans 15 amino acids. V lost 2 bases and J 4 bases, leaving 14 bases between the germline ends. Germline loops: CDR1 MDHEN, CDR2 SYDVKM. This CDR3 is CASSLRVTDLYGYTF. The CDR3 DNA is TGTGCCAGCAGTTTAAGGGTGACCGATCTCTATGGCTACACCTTC.

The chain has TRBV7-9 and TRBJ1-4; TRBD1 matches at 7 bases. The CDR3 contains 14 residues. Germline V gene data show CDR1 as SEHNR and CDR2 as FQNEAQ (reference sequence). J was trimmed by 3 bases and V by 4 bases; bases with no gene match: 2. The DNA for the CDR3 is TGTGCCAGCAGCTCGGGACAGCCTAATGAAAAACTGTTTTTT. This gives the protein CASSSGQPNEKLFF.

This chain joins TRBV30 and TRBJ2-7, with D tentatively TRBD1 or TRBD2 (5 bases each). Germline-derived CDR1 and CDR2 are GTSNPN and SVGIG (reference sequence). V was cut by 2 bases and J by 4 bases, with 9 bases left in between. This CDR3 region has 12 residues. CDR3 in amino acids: CAWSRGGYEQYF. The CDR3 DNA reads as TGTGCCTGGAGTAGGGGCGGGTACGAGCAGTACTTC.

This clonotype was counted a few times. CDR3 bases: TGTGCCAGTAGATTCATCCAGGGATGGGACACTGAAGCTTTCTTT. Residues: CASRFIQGWDTEAFF. The chain joins TRBV19 to TRBJ1-1, with a possible D match to TRBD1 (5 bases). Germline CDR1 reads LNHDA; CDR2 reads SQIVND (reference sequence). The V and J ends lost 6 bases and 3 bases respectively, with 17 bases between them. This CDR3 region has 15 residues.